Listed below are T cell receptor beta chains from one sample, sequenced in a study of shared T cell receptors in the human thymus. Only in-frame clones appear in the TCRdb table, and some are missing; sequencing was by immunoSEQ multiplex PCR. The top ten clones hold around 0.01% of a sample with approximately 730,000 clones, 75% to 90% of them seen once. Another study also made use of these data, one on human thymus T cells.

The sequencing sample was made of thymocytes. All receptors derive from a girl under three years old with a congenital heart defect. Both conserved end residues are part of each CDR3. Each record gives: J gene, clone size, D gene, V gene, CDR3 protein, CDR3 DNA. A D gene is named only where the DNA matches it firmly. Size is omitted from some rows. Given values are once, few, many or a class for expanded clones.

>TRBJ1-5|NA|NA|TRBV9
CASSRQGGSNQPQHF
TGTGCCAGCAGCCGGCAGGGAGGGAGCAATCAGCCCCAGCATTTT
>TRBJ2-2|NA|TRBD1|TRBV9
CASSPRTGAVTGELFF
TGTGCCAGCAGCCCCCGGACAGGGGCCGTCACCGGGGAGCTGTTTTTT
>TRBJ2-1|once|NA|TRBV29-1
CSSRDNEQFF
TGCAGCTCCCGGGACAATGAGCAGTTCTTC
>TRBJ2-7|NA|NA|TRBV4-1
CASSQDLGGRVPYEQYF
TGCGCCAGCAGCCAAGATCTTGGGGGCAGGGTTCCCTACGAGCAGTACTTC
>TRBJ1-2|NA|NA|TRBV5-6
CASSLDLAPGYTF
TGTGCCAGCAGCTTGGATCTCGCGCCCGGCTACACCTTC
>TRBJ1-3|NA|NA|TRBV5-5
CASSPTGSGQSSGNTIYF
TGTGCCAGCAGCCCAACAGGATCAGGGCAGAGCTCTGGAAACACCATATATTTT
>TRBJ1-6|NA|NA|TRBV5-4
CASSFGSGSPLHF
TGTGCCAGCAGCTTTGGGTCGGGATCACCCCTCCACTTT
>TRBJ2-3|NA|TRBD2|TRBV4-2
CASSQEAAGGPDTQYF
TGTGCCAGCAGCCAAGAGGCGGCGGGGGGGCCGGATACGCAGTATTTT
>TRBJ1-5|NA|NA|TRBV27
CASSSTTGSQPQHF
TGTGCCAGCAGTTCCACAACAGGGTCGCAGCCCCAGCATTTT
>TRBJ2-3|NA|NA|TRBV25-1
CASSAKLGDTQYF
TGTGCCAGCAGTGCGAAGCTTGGAGATACGCAGTATTTT
>TRBJ1-4|NA|TRBD1|TRBV28
CASRQGVGEKLFF
TGTGCCAGCAGACAGGGGGTTGGTGAAAAACTGTTTTTT
>TRBJ2-2|NA|NA|TRBV7-9
CASSISRDTGELFF
TGTGCCAGCAGTATATCCAGGGACACCGGGGAGCTGTTTTTT
>TRBJ2-1|NA|TRBD2|TRBV28
CASTPSRGLQTNNEQFF
TGTGCCAGCACCCCCTCGCGGGGACTACAGACCAACAATGAGCAGTTCTTC
>TRBJ1-4|NA|NA|TRBV15
CATSRVPQGRPEKLFF
TGTGCCACCAGCAGAGTCCCCCAGGGTCGCCCTGAAAAACTGTTTTTT
>TRBJ2-1|NA|TRBD2|TRBV6-1
CASSEAWEGGGACNEQFF
TGTGCCAGCAGTGAAGCTTGGGAGGGCGGGGGGGCCTGCAATGAGCAGTTCTTC
>TRBJ2-5|NA|TRBD2|TRBV5-6
CASSLRRGAIGETQYF
TGTGCCAGCAGCTTGCGGCGGGGGGCTATAGGAGAGACCCAGTACTTC
>TRBJ2-1|NA|TRBD2|TRBV5-1
CASSPKPSAGGNEQFF
TGCGCCAGCAGCCCTAAACCATCAGCGGGGGGGAATGAGCAGTTCTTC
>TRBJ2-3|few|NA|TRBV6-6
CASSARYTQYF
TGTGCCAGCAGTGCGCGATATACGCAGTATTTT
>TRBJ2-1|NA|NA|TRBV15
CATSRVRNTYNEQFF
TGTGCCACCAGCAGAGTGAGAAATACCTACAATGAGCAGTTCTTC
>TRBJ1-1|NA|TRBD1|TRBV7-6
CASRPTGGLTAFF
TGTGCCAGCAGACCTACAGGGGGGTTGACAGCTTTCTTT
>TRBJ1-6|NA|NA|TRBV7-9
CASSLGQAPLSYNSPLHF
TGTGCCAGCAGCTTAGGACAGGCCCCGCTCTCCTATAATTCACCCCTCCACTTT
>TRBJ1-2|NA|NA|TRBV7-9
CASSLANSPSFYGYTF
TGTGCCAGCAGCTTAGCAAACAGCCCTTCGTTCTATGGCTACACCTTC
>TRBJ1-2|NA|NA|TRBV4-2
CASSQGANIGYTF
TGTGCCAGCAGCCAAGGGGCCAATATCGGCTACACCTTC
>TRBJ1-2|NA|NA|TRBV14
CASSQAGPGRGIRNAGDYGYTF
TGTGCCAGCAGCCAAGCTGGGCCAGGGAGAGGCATACGCAACGCGGGGGACTATGGCTACACCTTC
>TRBJ2-7|NA|NA|TRBV7-2
CASSLGSDEQYF
TGTGCCAGCAGCTTAGGTTCGGACGAGCAGTACTTC
>TRBJ2-7|NA|NA|TRBV25-1
CASSESPTWRSSYEQYF
TGTGCCAGCAGTGAGTCCCCTACTTGGAGGAGCTCCTACGAGCAGTACTTC
>TRBJ1-1|NA|NA|TRBV4-1
CASSQNTGTKYRAFF
TGCGCCAGCAGCCAAAACACCGGGACAAAATATAGAGCTTTCTTT
>TRBJ1-1|NA|TRBD1|TRBV28
CASSPGQTNTEAFF
TGTGCCAGCAGCCCGGGACAGACGAACACTGAAGCTTTCTTT
>TRBJ1-1|NA|NA|TRBV6-6
CASSWSGGAYTEAFF
TGTGCCAGCAGCTGGAGCGGGGGCGCTTATACTGAAGCTTTCTTT
>TRBJ2-5|NA|NA|TRBV27
CASSLSRRETQYF
TGTGCCAGCAGTTTATCGAGGAGAGAGACCCAGTACTTC
>TRBJ1-5|NA|TRBD1|TRBV30
CAWSPGQGAESNQPQHF
TGTGCCTGGAGCCCAGGACAGGGGGCGGAGAGCAATCAGCCCCAGCATTTT
>TRBJ2-5|NA|NA|TRBV9
CASSVDPAVQETQYF
TGTGCCAGCAGCGTAGATCCAGCGGTTCAAGAGACCCAGTACTTC
>TRBJ1-1|NA|TRBD1|TRBV6-1
CASSELRQGNTEAFF
TGTGCCAGCAGTGAACTCAGACAGGGGAACACTGAAGCTTTCTTT
>TRBJ2-5|NA|NA|TRBV7-2
CASSRSQETQYF
TGTGCCAGCAGCCGATCCCAGGAGACCCAGTACTTC
>TRBJ1-1|NA|NA|TRBV4-3
CASSQGGNTEAFF
TGCGCCAGCAGCCAAGGCGGGAACACTGAAGCTTTCTTT
>TRBJ2-1|NA|TRBD1|TRBV6-4
CASATGNEQFF
TGTGCCAGCGCGACAGGGAACGAGCAGTTCTTC
>TRBJ1-1|NA|NA|TRBV19
CASLQTGQTRAFF
TGTGCCAGTCTACAGACAGGTCAAACGAGGGCTTTCTTT
>TRBJ1-1|NA|NA|TRBV5-6
CASSLDRAPEAFF
TGTGCCAGCAGCTTGGACAGGGCTCCTGAAGCTTTCTTT
>TRBJ2-1|NA|TRBD2|TRBV5-6
CASSSRTSGVNNEQFF
TGTGCCAGCAGCTCCCGGACTAGCGGTGTTAACAATGAGCAGTTCTTC
>TRBJ2-7|NA|NA|TRBV11-1
CASSLVGGGALSDEQYF
TGTGCCAGCAGCTTAGTAGGTGGAGGGGCCCTTTCTGACGAGCAGTACTTC
>TRBJ1-5|NA|NA|TRBV4-1
CASSHWTGNQPQHF
TGCGCCAGCAGCCATTGGACGGGGAATCAGCCCCAGCATTTT
>TRBJ2-3|NA|TRBD2|TRBV11-3
CASSPGLAGGLLDTQYF
TGTGCCAGCAGCCCGGGCCTAGCGGGGGGGCTATTGGATACGCAGTATTTT